Shown below are 31 T cell receptor beta chains from a single sample sequenced in a study of response to subunit inactivated influenza vaccine (dated by TCRdb to the late 2010s). Library prep was done by RT-PCR. Sequencing took place on an Illumina HiSeq 2500. The public reads were run again by TCRdb, first through fastp at Q25 and then through MiXCR, and only productive beta chains were kept. Each entry merges the rows of one CDR3 protein and shows their most common DNA and genes. The sample profile shows around 570,000 distinct CDR3 sequences; around 11% of them were found once. Roughly 11% of the sample is in the top ten clones. The data were also submitted as part of a second study, on T cells expressing NK-cell markers. In that second paper, the authors write: TCR beta cDNA libraries were made by 5'RACE template switching that added a universal primer site and unique molecular identifiers.

This material consisted of PBMCs from blood, taken on the day of vaccination. These receptors all come from a middle-aged man who received an inactivated influenza vaccine. Donor details come from another sample of the same person, matched by shared clones.

The chain has TRBV15 and TRBJ1-2; a possible D gene is TRBD1 (6 bases). V shed 5 bases and J shed 8 bases, with 24 bases lying between them. The CDR3 length is 16 residues. Germline loops: CDR1 LNHNV, CDR2 YYDKDF (reference sequence). The CDR3 here is CATSGPRTVTIEGYTF. In nucleotides, the CDR3 is TGTGCCACCAGCGGGCCAAGGACAGTAACTATAGAAGGCTACACCTTC. Variable domain in full (rest from reference TRBV15 and TRBJ1-2): DAMVIQNPRYQVTQFGKPVTLSCSQTLNHNVMYWYQQKSSQAPKLLFHYYDKDFNNEADTPDNFQSRRPNTSFCFLDIRSPGLGDTAMYLCATSGPRTVTIEGYTFGSGTRLTVV.

This clonotype appeared a few times. The chain uses TRBV11-1 and TRBJ1-6; D unclear. CDR1 and CDR2 (germline): SGHAT, FQDESV (reference sequence). V was clipped by 1 base and J by 0 bases, with 19 bases between them. The CDR3 length is 20 residues. In DNA form, the CDR3 reads TGTGCCAGCAGCTTAGAGGTGGGGAACCCTAGGAGCTCCTATAATTCACCCCTCCACTTT. It translates to CASSLEVGNPRSSYNSPLHF.

Written as DNA, the CDR3 is TGTGCCAGCAGCCCGGAGACTCACGAGCAGTACTTC. This gives the protein CASSPETHEQYF. The chain couples TRBV7-2 to TRBJ2-7; D gene ambiguous. The CDR3 has 12 amino acids. The V gene lost 5 bases and the J gene lost 5 bases, with 10 bases spanning the gap. Germline-derived CDR1 and CDR2 are SGHTA and FQGNSA.

V and J are TRBV12-3 or TRBV12-4 and TRBJ2-5; a weak D match, TRBD2 (5 bases). The CDR3 contains 18 residues. The ends were cut back, 2 bases at V and 3 bases at J, with 22 bases in the middle. As DNA, the CDR3 is TGTGCCAGCAGTTTAAGCCCCCCATGGGAGCGGAGCAAAGAGACCCAGTACTTC. Translation gives CASSLSPPWERSKETQYF.

This clonotype has at least ten counts. V usage is TRBV7-8 and J usage is TRBJ2-5, with no clear D. Trimming stripped 0 bases from V and 0 bases from J, with 2 bases between. This CDR3 comprises 13 residues. Germline V CDR1 and CDR2: SGHVS, FQNEAQ. CDR3 in amino acids: CASSLAHQETQYF. DNA of the CDR3: TGTGCCAGCAGCTTAGCCCACCAAGAGACCCAGTACTTC. Full variable domain (missing parts from reference TRBV7-8 and TRBJ2-5): GAGVSQSPRYKVAKRGQDVALRCDPISGHVSLFWYQQALGQGPEFLTYFQNEAQLDKSGLPSDRFFAERPEGSVSTLKIQRTQQEDSAVYLCASSLAHQETQYFGPGTRLLVL.

The chain combines TRBV4-3 with TRBJ2-1; D gene ambiguous. Trimming pared 0 bases from V and 5 bases from J, leaving 11 bases between. The CDR3 covers 15 residues. CDR1 is LGHNA and CDR2 is YSLEER in the germline V gene. The CDR3 DNA follows: TGCGCCAGCAGCCAAGATAGGGAAATAAACAATGAGCAGTTCTTC. Amino acid sequence: CASSQDREINNEQFF.

This chain joins TRBV10-3 and TRBJ1-3, with 9 bases that match TRBD1. V lost 6 bases to trimming and J lost 2 bases; unmatched junction nucleotides: 5. Germline CDR1 ENHRY, CDR2 SYGVKD. CDR3 length equals 15 residues. The CDR3 reads CAISLGTGTGNTIYF. As DNA, the CDR3 is TGTGCCATCAGCCTTGGGACAGGGACTGGAAACACCATATATTTT.

The V and J genes are TRBV4-3 and TRBJ2-2, with D possibly being TRBD2 (7 bases). The CDR3 is 16 residues long. Germline V CDR1 and CDR2: LGHNA, YSLEER. V was clipped by 0 bases and J by 6 bases, with 14 bases between them. CDR3 sequence reads: CASSQERGGGAGELFF. Written as DNA, the CDR3 is TGCGCCAGCAGCCAAGAGCGGGGAGGGGGAGCCGGGGAGCTGTTTTTT.

This rearrangement joins TRBV18 to TRBJ2-1, with TRBD1 identical over 8 bases. V shed 7 bases and J 4 bases; nucleotides not matched to a gene: 15. The CDR3 has 17 amino acids. Germline CDR1 reads KGHSH; CDR2 reads LQKENI. CDR3 nucleotide sequence: TGTGCCAGCTTACCCAACACGACCGGGACAGGATACAATGAGCAGTTCTTC. The encoded protein is CASLPNTTGTGYNEQFF.

This clonotype was counted many times. The V gene is TRBV5-1, the J gene TRBJ1-1, with D tentatively TRBD1 (5 bases). V was pared by 3 bases and J by 4 bases, with 13 bases between. Per the germline V gene, CDR1 is SGHRS and CDR2 is YFSETQ. The CDR3 is 14 amino acids. The CDR3 loop is CASSSIRGSTEAFF. The CDR3 bases are TGCGCCAGCAGCTCGATCCGGGGGTCCACTGAAGCTTTCTTT. The entire variable domain, with the rest obtained from reference TRBV5-1 and TRBJ1-1, is as follows: KAGVTQTPRYLIKTRGQQVTLSCSPISGHRSVSWYQQTPGQGLQFLFEYFSETQRNKGNFPGRFSGRQFSNSRSEMNVSTLELGDSALYLCASSSIRGSTEAFFGQGTRLTVV.

The chain joins TRBV25-1 to TRBJ2-2, with unresolved D. Per the germline V gene, CDR1 is MGHDK and CDR2 is SYGVNS. V dropped 5 bases and J dropped 6 bases, with 10 bases sitting between them. The CDR3 totals 13 residues. CDR3 in amino acids: CASSNLGSGELFF. CDR3 in DNA: TGTGCCAGCAGTAACCTGGGATCCGGGGAGCTGTTTTTT.

Concerning this clonotype: An end of the junction differs from the germline gene, which may be a read error. The V and J genes are TRBV3-1 and TRBJ2-1; 8 bases align to TRBD2. CDR1 LGHDT and CDR2 YNNKEL come from the germline V gene (reference sequence). This CDR3 is 17 amino acids long. The DNA of the CDR3 is TGTGCCACCAGCCAAGAAGGGGCGGGAGGCCTATACAATGAGCAGTTCTTC. As protein: CATSQEGAGGLYNEQFF.

The chain joins TRBV5-1 to TRBJ2-1; D remains unclear. CDR1 is SGHRS, CDR2 YFSETQ, per germline. V lost 0 bases to trimming and J lost 6 bases, with 16 bases between them. The CDR3 consists of 16 residues. The CDR3 spells CASSLDSTFRGNEQFF. The CDR3 DNA reads TGCGCCAGCAGCTTGGACTCCACCTTCCGAGGCAATGAGCAGTTCTTC. Based on the CDR3 plus reference TRBV5-1 and TRBJ2-1, the full variable domain is KAGVTQTPRYLIKTRGQQVTLSCSPISGHRSVSWYQQTPGQGLQFLFEYFSETQRNKGNFPGRFSGRQFSNSRSEMNVSTLELGDSALYLCASSLDSTFRGNEQFFGPGTRLTVL.

The chain joins TRBV7-2 to TRBJ2-4, with D possibly being TRBD1 or TRBD2 (6 bases each). V was cut by 5 bases and J by 0 bases, with 11 bases left in between. The CDR3 covers 15 residues. Germline V lookup: CDR1 SGHTA, CDR2 FQGNSA. The CDR3 sequence is CASSKKGGAKNIQYF. The CDR3 nucleotides read TGTGCCAGCAGCAAGAAGGGGGGAGCCAAAAACATTCAGTACTTC.

The table lists this clonotype with a few counts. The chain couples TRBV20-1 to TRBJ2-5, with no clear D. Trimming cost V 4 bases and J 1 base, with 22 bases left between them. Germline V lookup: CDR1 DFQATT, CDR2 SNEGSKA (reference sequence). This CDR3 spans 17 amino acids. CDR3 nucleotide sequence: TGCAGTGCTACTTCACCCCGGGCGACGGAGCGCCAAGAGACCCAGTACTTC. It codes for CSATSPRATERQETQYF.

In this sample, this clonotype turned up a few times. The rearrangement joins TRBV20-1 to TRBJ2-1; TRBD1 is a possible D gene (6 bases). CDR3 length: 12 residues. V shed 0 bases and J shed 13 bases, with 13 bases lying between them. Per the germline V gene, CDR1 is DFQATT and CDR2 is SNEGSKA (reference sequence). CDR3 residues: CSARDFTGLQFF. The CDR3 coding sequence is TGCAGTGCTAGAGATTTTACAGGGTTACAGTTCTTC.

This clonotype was seen only a few times. The V gene is TRBV5-6, the J gene TRBJ1-6; TRBD1 is a possible D gene (6 bases). The CDR3 is made up of 15 amino acids. V was trimmed by 3 bases and J by 4 bases, leaving 11 bases between them. CDR1 and CDR2 from the germline V gene are SGHDT and YYEEEE. The CDR3 is CASSYARGYNSPLHF. CDR3 in DNA: TGTGCCAGCAGCTACGCCAGGGGATATAATTCACCCCTCCACTTT.

There are a few counts of this clonotype. The genes are TRBV4-1 and TRBJ1-2, with TRBD1 as a possible D gene (6 bases). In germline, CDR1 is MGHRA, CDR2 YSYEKL. The V end was cut by 0 bases, the J end by 8 bases, with 16 bases between. The length of the CDR3 is 15 residues. Written as DNA, the CDR3 is TGCGCCAGCAGCCAAGAGGTTTGGGGCAGGGGCGGCTACACCTTC. This encodes CASSQEVWGRGGYTF.

This clonotype was counted between two and nine times. The CDR3 region is CASRKTGSHNEQFF. CDR3 in DNA: TGTGCCAGCAGGAAGACAGGGTCCCACAATGAGCAGTTCTTC. This rearrangement joins TRBV12-3 or TRBV12-4 to TRBJ2-1; 7 nucleotides agree with TRBD1. The CDR3 contains 14 residues. Losses at the gene ends were 6 bases for V and 5 bases for J; bases not matched to a gene: 7.

This clonotype was counted a few times. The chain employs TRBV29-1 and TRBJ2-1; 14 positions agree with TRBD2. Per germline, CDR1 SQVTM and CDR2 ANQGSEA. Unmatched junction bases numbered 4, after V lost 3 bases and J lost 9 bases. The CDR3 has 14 residues. CDR3 nucleotide sequence: TGCAGCGTTGAGACTAGCGGGAGGGCAACTGAGCAGTTCTTC. Protein product: CSVETSGRATEQFF.

This rearrangement joins TRBV6-2 or TRBV6-3 to TRBJ2-7; no clear D. CDR1 is MNHEY, CDR2 SVGEGT, per germline. The CDR3 has 13 amino acids. The V end was cut by 2 bases, the J end by 1 base, with 6 bases between. CDR3 nucleotide sequence: TGTGCCAGCAGTTACCACCGTTCCTACGAGCAGTACTTC. Translation: CASSYHRSYEQYF.

The V call is TRBV12-3 or TRBV12-4, the J call TRBJ2-7; no definite D call. This CDR3 contains 14 residues. With 0 bases removed from V and 3 bases from J, the gap between germline ends came to 9 bases. The CDR3 coding sequence is TGTGCCAGCAGTTTAGCGACCCTCAACTACGAGCAGTACTTC. It specifies CASSLATLNYEQYF.

This clonotype was seen more than once but under ten times. The rearrangement joins TRBV5-1 to TRBJ2-1; 9 nucleotides align to TRBD2. The germline V gene encodes CDR1 SGHRS and CDR2 YFSETQ. Trimming removed 6 bases from V and 8 bases from J; junction bases left unmatched: 9. The CDR3 has 14 amino acids. The chain's CDR3 is CASTPGAGGYEQFF. The CDR3 nucleotides read TGCGCCAGCACGCCTGGAGCGGGAGGCTATGAGCAGTTCTTC.

This clonotype was detected many times. This sequence joins TRBV29-1 and TRBJ2-1; TRBD2 matches at 13 bases. Germline V CDR1 and CDR2: SQVTM, ANQGSEA. This CDR3 has 16 amino acids. V trimming: 4 bases; J trimming: 3 bases; junction bases outside the gene matches: 6. The CDR3 nucleotides read TGCAGCGTTGGGGGGACTAGCGGGATGAGCTACAATGAGCAGTTCTTC. It specifies CSVGGTSGMSYNEQFF.

V usage is TRBV12-5 and J usage is TRBJ2-1; no definite D call. Trimming removed 6 bases from V and 4 bases from J, with 7 bases in between. The length of the CDR3 is 12 residues. Germline CDR1 is LGHNT and CDR2 is FRNRAP. The CDR3 reads CASGPNYNEQFF. In DNA, the CDR3 is TGTGCTAGTGGGCCGAATTACAATGAGCAGTTCTTC.

This clonotype was counted ten times or more. This rearrangement joins TRBV24-1 to TRBJ2-3; D remains ambiguous. The CDR3 is made up of 12 amino acids. V lost 3 bases and J 12 bases, leaving 12 bases between the germline ends. The germline V gene encodes CDR1 KGHDR and CDR2 SFDVKD. CDR3 nucleotides: TGTGCCACCAGTGATACGTCAGGCGGACAGTATTTT. Its protein product is CATSDTSGGQYF.

This clonotype was detected only a few times. V and J are TRBV4-3 and TRBJ2-1; weak D call: TRBD2 (5 bases). Trimming cost V 1 base and J 3 bases, with 16 bases left between them. The CDR3 extends over 17 amino acids. Germline values: CDR1 LGHNA, CDR2 YSLEER. In nucleotides, the CDR3 is TGCGCCAGCAGCCAAGGGGGTCTAGCAATCGGCTACAATGAGCAGTTCTTC. Translating it yields CASSQGGLAIGYNEQFF.

This clonotype was observed many times. V is TRBV5-1 and J is TRBJ1-1; D not certain. V shed 2 bases and J shed 1 base, with 6 bases lying between them. The CDR3 is made up of 13 amino acids. Germline CDR1 SGHRS, CDR2 YFSETQ. CDR3 in DNA: TGCGCCAGCAGCTTTCCGGAGAACACTGAAGCTTTCTTT. The encoded protein is CASSFPENTEAFF. Combining the CDR3 with reference TRBV5-1 and TRBJ1-1 gives the whole variable domain KAGVTQTPRYLIKTRGQQVTLSCSPISGHRSVSWYQQTPGQGLQFLFEYFSETQRNKGNFPGRFSGRQFSNSRSEMNVSTLELGDSALYLCASSFPENTEAFFGQGTRLTVV.

The chain couples TRBV6-1 to TRBJ2-2; TRBD1 agrees at 8 bases. Looked up from germline, CDR1 is MNHNS and CDR2 is SASEGT. The length of the CDR3 is 17 residues. With 8 bases clipped from V and 2 bases from J, the junction kept 13 bases outside the gene matches. CDR3 bases: TGTGCCAGCCCACGAGAGACGACAGGGGACAACACCGGGGAGCTGTTTTTT. Protein: CASPRETTGDNTGELFF.

This sequence joins TRBV15 and TRBJ2-5; D remains ambiguous. V shed 8 bases and J shed 2 bases, with 12 bases lying between them. The germline CDR1 and CDR2 sequences are LNHNV and YYDKDF (reference sequence). The length of the CDR3 is 13 residues. Here the CDR3 reads CATLIRKQETQYF. CDR3 DNA sequence: TGTGCCACCCTGATAAGGAAACAAGAGACCCAGTACTTC.

V and J are TRBV5-1 and TRBJ1-1; no reliable D call. This CDR3 contains 14 residues. Between the trimmed V and J ends, which lost 0 bases and 8 bases, there was a span of 14 bases. Germline V lookup: CDR1 SGHRS, CDR2 YFSETQ. This CDR3 is CASSLEAPAPEAFF. CDR3 coding DNA: TGCGCCAGCAGCTTGGAAGCTCCGGCCCCGGAAGCTTTCTTT.